This T cell receptor (beta chain) originates from a study of T-cell reconstitution after alpha-beta-depleted transplantation in children. Unique molecular identifiers were used in preparing the TCRbeta library. MiXCR, applied by TCRdb to the PCR reads, yields one record per CDR3 protein. The sample has around 270,000 distinct CDR3 sequences, 9.5% to 13% seen once; the top ten hold 7.5%. Study-wide points: Several hundred expanded graft clones reportedly were the source of alpha-beta T cells about two months after transplant. Hyperexpanded clones declined; after one year, newly produced T cells mostly supplied diversity. Some patients showed high day-60 TCRbeta diversity, which derived from surviving recipient T cells and thymic progenitors.

This clonotype has a count of ten or more. Its matching antigen is unknown. The receptor was isolated from a boy in the first two years of life with acute myeloid leukemia, due to receive a stem cell transplant. Specimen: PBMCs, collected before TCRalphabeta/CD19-depleted stem cell transplant.

The CDR3 bases are TGTGCCAGCAGCTTTGGGCTAGCGGGGGCCTACAATGAGCAGTTCTTC. This encodes CASSFGLAGAYNEQFF. The V call is TRBV5-6, the J call TRBJ2-1, with TRBD2 identical over 10 bases. The CDR3 length is 16 residues. V shed 2 bases, J shed 2 bases, and the junction held 4 bases outside the gene matches. Germline V gives CDR1 SGHDT, CDR2 YYEEEE.